Below, 13 T cell receptor beta chains from the same sample are listed, as sequenced in a study of T-cell memory formation after mild COVID-19. MiXCR, run by TCRdb on the 5' RACE reads, gives a single entry per CDR3 protein. The sample contains a few hundred thousand distinct CDR3 sequences, 7.5% to 9.5% of which appear only once. The sample comprised PBMCs or a T cell subset sorted from them (not recorded which). Receptors were obtained from a man between 18 and 35 years old who had mild COVID-19 (a few samples of this study predate the infection). Cell type and time point are not known.

The V gene is TRBV5-1, the J gene TRBJ2-4, with 8 positions matching TRBD1. Trimming at V came to 1 base and at J to 10 bases, leaving 16 bases not matched to a gene. In germline, CDR1 is SGHRS, CDR2 YFSETQ. The CDR3 covers 17 residues. CDR3 in amino acids: CASSLRTGGQAIRIQYF. The CDR3, as DNA: TGCGCCAGCAGCTTGCGTACAGGGGGACAGGCTATTCGAATTCAGTACTTC.

This clonotype was seen only a few times. The chain employs TRBV7-2 and TRBJ2-3; TRBD2 aligns across 8 bases. With V trimmed by 6 bases and J by 5 bases, 13 bases remained unmatched. The germline V gene has CDR1 SGHTA and CDR2 FQGNSA. This CDR3 is built from 16 residues. CDR3 bases: TGTGCCAGCAGGCCCCCCCTTACGGGGGGGATAGATACGCAGTATTTT. Translated, it gives CASRPPLTGGIDTQYF.

V is TRBV5-1 and J is TRBJ1-2; unclear D gene. Per the germline V gene, CDR1 is SGHRS and CDR2 is YFSETQ. V lost 0 bases and J lost 2, with 20 bases in between. There are 18 residues in the CDR3. The CDR3 bases are TGCGCCAGCAGCTTGGGGTCAGGTGGACGTACGGTGAACTATGGCTACACCTTC. It encodes CASSLGSGGRTVNYGYTF.

A word on this clonotype: The junction departs from germline at one end; a sequencing error may be responsible. This chain's CDR3 is CASSYPLLF. Here the CDR3 DNA reads TGTGCCAGCAGCTACCCTCTACTCTTC. This chain links TRBV7-9 with TRBJ2-1; D is unresolved. The CDR3 extends over 9 amino acids. Germline loops: CDR1 SEHNR, CDR2 FQNEAQ (reference sequence).

In its sample, this clonotype was seen a few times. The rearrangement joins TRBV11-2 to TRBJ1-2; D remains ambiguous. V lost 3 bases, J lost 6 bases, and 8 bases lay in between. This CDR3 comprises 12 residues. CDR1 and CDR2 (germline): SGHAT, FQNNGV. The CDR3 is CASSLMVDGYTF. In DNA form, the CDR3 reads TGTGCCAGCAGCTTGATGGTGGATGGCTACACCTTC.

This clonotype was detected ten times or more. As DNA, the CDR3 is TGTGCCAGCAGCCTAAATAATGAGCAGTTCTTC. Protein product: CASSLNNEQFF. The rearrangement joins TRBV12-3 or TRBV12-4 to TRBJ2-1; D is unresolved. Trimming took 6 bases from V and 7 from J, leaving 7 bases between them. There are 11 residues in the CDR3.

Only a few counts were recorded for this clonotype. The chain is built from TRBV7-9 and TRBJ2-1, with D unresolved. The CDR3 has 15 amino acids. In germline, CDR1 is SEHNR, CDR2 FQNEAQ (reference sequence). Trimming left V 5 bases short and J 7 bases short, with 18 bases between. The CDR3 DNA reads TGTGCCAGCAGCCTTCTTACGAACAGCAGGAATGAGCAGTTCTTC. Amino acids: CASSLLTNSRNEQFF.

Ten or more counts support this clonotype. This chain links TRBV2 with TRBJ2-7, with 12 bases aligning to TRBD2. Germline CDR1 and CDR2: SNHLY and FYNNEI. The V and J ends lost 8 bases and 1 base, in that order; junction bases with no gene match: 6. The CDR3 is 15 residues long. DNA of the CDR3: TGTGCCAGCCGACCCGGGACTAGCGGGTCCTACGAGCAGTACGTC. It translates to CASRPGTSGSYEQYV.

In this sample, this clonotype turned up a few times. The V and J genes are TRBV6-2 or TRBV6-3 and TRBJ2-2; either TRBD1 or TRBD2 may supply D (5 bases each). The germline CDR1 and CDR2 sequences are MNHEY and SVGEGT. The germline V and J ends were trimmed by 6 bases and 3 bases, with 11 bases remaining between them. The CDR3 covers 14 residues. CDR3 DNA: TGTGCCAGCAGACGGGGACCGTACACCGGGGAGCTGTTTTTT. This codes for CASRRGPYTGELFF.

This clonotype was recorded at least ten times. The chain combines TRBV5-1 with TRBJ2-1, with D hard to call. Germline values: CDR1 SGHRS, CDR2 YFSETQ. Trimming took off 0 bases at V and 10 bases at J, with 14 bases between the two ends. The length of the CDR3 is 14 residues. The CDR3 protein is CASSLGAVTREQFF. Here the CDR3 DNA reads TGCGCCAGCAGCTTGGGGGCAGTGACACGAGAGCAGTTCTTC.

The gene calls are TRBV7-6 and TRBJ1-6; D perhaps matches TRBD1 (6 bases). The V gene lost 4 bases and the J gene lost 11 bases, with 15 bases spanning the gap. This CDR3 is 14 amino acids long. CDR1 and CDR2 (germline): SGHVS, FNYEAQ. CDR3 coding DNA: TGTGCCAGCAGCTCAACAGGGACCGGTACACCCCTCCACTTT. Its protein is CASSSTGTGTPLHF.

The table lists this clonotype with a few counts. The chain carries TRBV5-1 and TRBJ1-1, with a weak D call TRBD1 (6 bases). V lost 0 bases and J lost 6, with 9 bases in between. Germline loops: CDR1 SGHRS, CDR2 YFSETQ. This CDR3 is built from 13 residues. The CDR3 is CASSLDRASEAFF. The DNA for the CDR3 is TGCGCCAGCAGCTTGGACAGGGCCTCTGAAGCTTTCTTT.

The chain links TRBV11-2 to TRBJ1-2, with D perhaps matching TRBD1 (6 bases). Germline V gene data show CDR1 as SGHAT and CDR2 as FQNNGV. There are 14 residues in the CDR3. V shed 5 bases and J shed 2 bases, with 12 bases lying between them. In DNA, the CDR3 is TGTGCCAGCAGCCCGCCCCAGGGGAACTATGGCTACACCTTC. It specifies CASSPPQGNYGYTF.